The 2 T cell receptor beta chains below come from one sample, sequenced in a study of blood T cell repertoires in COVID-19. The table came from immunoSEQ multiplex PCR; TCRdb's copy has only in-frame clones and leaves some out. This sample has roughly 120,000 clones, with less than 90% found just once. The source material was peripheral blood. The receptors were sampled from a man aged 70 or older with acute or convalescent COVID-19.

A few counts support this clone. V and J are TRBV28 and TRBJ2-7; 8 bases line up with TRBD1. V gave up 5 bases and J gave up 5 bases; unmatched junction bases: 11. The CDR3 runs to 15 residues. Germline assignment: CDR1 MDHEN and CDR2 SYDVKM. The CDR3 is CASSPIGQGRNEQYF. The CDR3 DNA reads TGTGCCAGCAGTCCGATCGGACAGGGACGTAACGAGCAGTACTTC. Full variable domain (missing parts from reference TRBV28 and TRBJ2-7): DVKVTQSSRYLVKRTGEKVFLECVQDMDHENMFWYRQDPGLGLRLIYFSYDVKMKEKGDIPEGYSVSREKKERFSLILESASTNQTSMYLCASSPIGQGRNEQYFGPGTRLTVT.

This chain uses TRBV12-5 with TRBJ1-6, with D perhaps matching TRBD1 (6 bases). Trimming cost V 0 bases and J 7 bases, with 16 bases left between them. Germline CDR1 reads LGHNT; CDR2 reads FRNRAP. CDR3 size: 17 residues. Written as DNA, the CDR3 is TGTGCTAGTGGTTTGGTATCGCCAGGGGTTAGGAATTCACCCCTCCACTTT. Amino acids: CASGLVSPGVRNSPLHF.